This T cell receptor beta chain was identified in a study of blood T cell repertoires in COVID-19 (dated by TCRdb to the early 2020s). At the level of the whole study: The collaborator samples originated in the United States, Italy and Spain and spanned the acute and convalescent phases of COVID-19. The prospective study material was composed of cDNA or gDNA derived from T cells, B-cell-depleted T cells, or PBMCs. The samples were drawn from the first 160 participants of the ongoing ImmuneRACE study and from some 1,300 subjects provided by 6 global collaborators. The dataset comprised deeply sampled blood TCRbeta repertoires from subjects exposed to, actively infected with, or recovered from COVID-19. A de-identified subject ID, COVID-19 status, age in years and sex were almost always included in the sample metadata. HLA class I and class II types, where available, came from metadata supplied by the sample provider rather than from assay-based typing. The repertoires were released in a freely available public database intended as a resource for research on the immune response to SARS-CoV-2. Results the study describes overall, beyond this receptor: The quantity of clinical and demographic metadata differed by source and by participant and was supplied without curation.

Trimmed from V: 4 bases; trimmed from J: 10 bases; junction bases lacking a gene match: 8. The CDR3, cysteine through phenylalanine, is 15 amino acids long. Only the CDR3 portion is preserved as DNA: 45 bases, with reading frame beginning at the first base. The germline V gene encodes CDR1 KGHSH and CDR2 LQKENI. Note on this clone: There is no known antigen for this receptor. No much larger clonotype is one base removed from it; base qualities were not supplied.

In the prospective study, participants were about 18 to 95 years old, resided in fewer than 25 geographic areas of the United States, and were enrolled through a virtual design. In the prospective study, participants were assigned to cohorts based on the clinical history participants reported in a screening survey and a study questionnaire. Recovered participants in ImmuneRACE Cohort 3 were defined as having two consecutive negative NP/OP PCR tests, clearance from a healthcare professional, or resolution of symptoms. In the prospective study, mobile phlebotomists collected whole blood, serum and a nasopharyngeal or oropharyngeal swab from each participant. Participants in the prospective study had the option to provide additional blood draws and questionnaires over a roughly 2-month period. Before DNA extraction, blood samples from the prospective study were shipped at room temperature or frozen.

TCRbeta CDR3 regions were amplified from genomic DNA by means of the immunoSEQ Assay, a bias-controlled multiplex PCR. The authors' pipeline ran thus. Nucleated cell counts per sample were estimated from amplification of reference gene primers within the assay. Sequence reads were collapsed and filtered to measure the absolute abundance of every unique TCRbeta CDR3 rearrangement. For each sample, productive Simpson clonality was calculated by taking the square root of Simpson's diversity index across productive rearrangements. The immuneACCESS repertoire file appears here via TCRdb, limited to in-frame rearrangements. These files lack a portion of the clones; in checked studies, under half of the deficit traces to unresolved V genes, and the cause of the others is not known. V and J calls and clone size are those listed in that table; D and trimming were worked out from the DNA. Here the sample has some 160,000 clones; around four fifths occur a single time. More than 5% of the sample belongs to the ten largest clones.

The material sequenced was PBMCs or T cells enriched from blood (not recorded which). This TCR was sampled from a woman in her thirties or forties who had recovered from COVID-19. This chain joins TRBV18 to TRBJ2-1; 12 of the junction bases match TRBD1. The DNA sequence is as follows: TGTGCCAGCTCACTTCCGGGACAGGGGGCAGAGGAGCAGTTCTTC. The resulting protein is CASSLPGQGAEEQFF.